The clone carrying this T cell receptor (beta chain) was seen repeatedly, ten times or more. What it binds is unknown. The sample originates from a study of T cells in Graves' hyperthyroidism and ophthalmopathy. Study findings and constraints: Stable hyperthyroidism was separated from ophthalmopathy by a model based on 13 V-J features. Most thyroid clonotypes expanded above 0.001 appeared in blood too.

From RNA transcripts, TCR beta CDR3 regions were amplified. The TCR CDR3 first-round RT-PCR relied on the HTBI primer set. TCRdb independently ran MiXCR on the multiplex PCR reads; one entry per CDR3 protein. The table has about 640,000 distinct CDR3 sequences, more than 12% seen once. Under 3 months was the duration of disease in ophthalmopathy patients, who also had a Clinical Activity Score of at least 3 and a NOSPECS grade of at least 4. Clinical symptoms, serum thyroxine and TRAb, thyroid ultrasound and orbital computed tomography were used for the diagnoses. The TCR was taken from a woman aged 50 to 65 with Graves' ophthalmopathy. Sequences were obtained from blood.

CDR3 sequence: CASSLPSHGDYSGNTIYF. The CDR3, as DNA: TGTGCCAGCAGTTTACCCTCGCACGGAGACTACTCTGGAAACACCATATATTTT. This chain uses TRBV28 with TRBJ1-3; D ambiguous. This CDR3 is 18 amino acids long. V gave up 2 bases and J gave up 0 bases, with 17 bases separating them. Germline CDR1 reads MDHEN; CDR2 reads SYDVKM.